This TCR beta chain stems from a study of long-term antiretroviral therapy in people with HIV. immunoSEQ v3.0 was run at survey level. Measured with immunoSEQ multiplex PCR; TCRdb has only the in-frame clones, and not every one. The data hold 20,000 to 25,000 clones, with approximately 80% observed a single time. Remarks on this clone: Its specificity is not known.

V was shortened by 1 base and J by 7 bases, with 8 bases between the two germline ends. The CDR3 loop spans 13 amino acids. Germline V gene sequence: CDR1 MDHEN, CDR2 SYDVKM. General observations from the study: ART adherence was not documented, and neither viral resistance nor therapy changes had any data.

Sample: unsorted PBMCs, taken 0.3 years after starting antiretroviral therapy. The receptor comes from a man aged 45-65 years with HIV. This rearrangement joins TRBV28 to TRBJ2-1, with D possibly matching TRBD1 (5 bases). The CDR3 is CASSLYRFNEQFF. In DNA form, the CDR3 reads TGTGCCAGCAGTTTATACAGGTTTAATGAGCAGTTCTTC.